The 6 T cell receptor beta chains given below trace back to one sample, sequenced in a study of T cells in Graves' hyperthyroidism and ophthalmopathy. Amplification targeted TCR beta CDR3 regions from RNA transcripts. When the TCR CDR3 underwent first-round RT-PCR, the HTBI primer set was used. TCRdb called the multiplex PCR reads again in MiXCR, with one record for every CDR3 protein. The table includes approximately 600,000 distinct CDR3 sequences, about 15% detected once. Specimen: blood. Source of these receptors: a woman aged 40 to 50 with Graves' ophthalmopathy.

This clonotype was found a few times. V usage is TRBV19 and J usage is TRBJ2-5, with 7 bases that match TRBD1. The CDR3 runs to 14 residues. Per the germline V gene, CDR1 is LNHDA and CDR2 is SQIVND (reference sequence). V trimming: 7 bases; J trimming: 3 bases; junction bases outside the gene matches: 8. The CDR3 here is CASNPGTAEETQYF. In DNA form, the CDR3 reads TGTGCCAGTAACCCCGGGACAGCCGAAGAGACCCAGTACTTC.

This clonotype was found many times. J is TRBJ2-7 and V is TRBV11-2; no clear D gene. V lost 4 bases and J 2 bases, leaving 12 bases between the germline ends. Germline loops: CDR1 SGHAT, CDR2 FQNNGV. CDR3 length equals 14 residues. CDR3 nucleotide sequence: TGTGCCAGCAGCTCCGATTTAATCCCCTACGAGCAGTACTTC. Translated, it gives CASSSDLIPYEQYF.

This clonotype has at least ten counts. J is TRBJ2-2 and V is TRBV7-3; 12 nucleotides align to TRBD2. The V gene's germline CDR1 is SGHTA and CDR2 FQGTGA. After removal of 4 bases from V and 7 bases from J, the junction contained 4 bases not matched to a gene. The CDR3 consists of 15 residues. The CDR3 sequence is CASSSGTSGRGELFF. The CDR3 DNA is TGTGCCAGCAGCTCCGGGACTAGCGGGCGCGGGGAGCTGTTTTTT.

The sample holds many counts of this clonotype. The rearrangement uses TRBV20-1 and TRBJ1-5; possibly TRBD1 for D (6 bases). Germline CDR1 reads DFQATT; CDR2 reads SNEGSKA (reference sequence). With 3 bases removed from V and 1 base from J, the gap between germline ends came to 16 bases. CDR3 size: 16 residues. CDR3 loop: CSASDFGQTSNQPQHF. The CDR3 DNA sequence: TGCAGTGCTAGTGACTTCGGACAGACCAGCAATCAGCCCCAGCATTTT.

J is TRBJ2-1 and V is TRBV19, with a possible D match to TRBD1 (6 bases). The CDR3 runs to 14 residues. Germline V gene data show CDR1 as LNHDA and CDR2 as SQIVND (reference sequence). The V end was cut by 5 bases, the J end by 6 bases, with 14 bases between. The CDR3 sequence: CASSSGQEVNEQFF. The CDR3 DNA is TGTGCCAGTAGTTCGGGACAAGAGGTCAATGAGCAGTTCTTC.

The chain employs TRBV20-1 and TRBJ1-3, with 11 bases lining up with TRBD1. The CDR3 length is 15 residues. Germline CDR1 DFQATT, CDR2 SNEGSKA (reference sequence). The V and J ends lost 5 bases and 3 bases, in that order; junction bases with no gene match: 6. Written as DNA, the CDR3 is TGCAGTGCTCCCGGGACAGGGGGAGTTGGAAACACCATATATTTT. This encodes CSAPGTGGVGNTIYF.